Below are 32 T cell receptor beta chains sequenced from a single sample in a study of T cells in Graves' hyperthyroidism and ophthalmopathy. Amplification targeted TCR beta CDR3 regions from RNA transcripts. The study used the HTBI primer set for a first-round RT-PCR of the TCR CDR3. In TCRdb, the multiplex PCR reads were re-called with MiXCR into one record per CDR3 protein. The sample carries 550,000 to 650,000 distinct CDR3 sequences, about 15% recorded once. Sequencing was carried out using blood. The receptors were sampled from a middle-aged woman with Graves' hyperthyroidism.

This clonotype showed up just a few times. The V call is TRBV3-1, the J call TRBJ2-2, with TRBD2 matching over 14 bases. Germline assignment: CDR1 LGHDT and CDR2 YNNKEL (reference sequence). V lost 0 bases and J lost 6; bases outside the gene matches: 6. The CDR3 is 18 residues long. This CDR3 is CASSQDGTSGSWAGELFF. The CDR3 DNA sequence: TGTGCCAGCAGCCAAGATGGGACTAGCGGGAGTTGGGCCGGGGAGCTGTTTTTT.

The chain employs TRBV7-8 and TRBJ2-2; D perhaps matches TRBD1 (5 bases). Germline lookup yields CDR1 SGHVS and CDR2 FQNEAQ. The CDR3 extends over 15 amino acids. Trimming took 5 bases from V and 0 from J, leaving 10 bases between them. CDR3 residues: CASSPTVSNTGELFF. The CDR3 DNA reads TGTGCCAGCAGCCCGACAGTATCGAACACCGGGGAGCTGTTTTTT. The entire variable domain, with the rest obtained from reference TRBV7-8 and TRBJ2-2, is as follows: GAGVSQSPRYKVAKRGQDVALRCDPISGHVSLFWYQQALGQGPEFLTYFQNEAQLDKSGLPSDRFFAERPEGSVSTLKIQRTQQEDSAVYLCASSPTVSNTGELFFGEGSRLTVL.

This clonotype was observed many times. The chain couples TRBV28 to TRBJ2-1; TRBD1 matches 7 bases. The V segment lost 5 bases and the J segment 4 bases; nucleotides outside the gene matches: 5. The V gene's germline CDR1 is MDHEN and CDR2 SYDVKM. CDR3 length: 14 amino acids. The CDR3 sequence: CASSLQGPYNEQFF. The CDR3 nucleotides read TGTGCCAGCAGTCTACAGGGGCCTTACAATGAGCAGTTCTTC.

This clonotype has ten or more counts. This sequence joins TRBV7-9 and TRBJ1-1; the D gene is possibly TRBD1 (5 bases). In germline, CDR1 is SEHNR, CDR2 FQNEAQ (reference sequence). Between the trimmed V and J ends, which lost 3 bases and 10 bases, there was a span of 9 bases. CDR3 length equals 11 residues. CDR3 nucleotides: TGTGCCAGCAGCTTTGGAGGGGTAGCTTTCTTT. Encoded protein: CASSFGGVAFF.

This clonotype came up many times. The rearrangement joins TRBV11-2 to TRBJ2-7, with TRBD1 as a possible D gene (6 bases). The CDR3 covers 13 residues. Germline assignment: CDR1 SGHAT and CDR2 FQNNGV. Trimming took 5 bases from V and 2 from J, leaving 10 bases between them. The CDR3 sequence: CASSTGTTYEQYF. The DNA of the CDR3 is TGTGCCAGCAGCACCGGGACAACCTACGAGCAGTACTTC.

This clonotype was seen many times. The chain is built from TRBV5-8 and TRBJ1-2; D unresolved. CDR1 is SGHTS and CDR2 is YDEGEE in the germline V gene. This CDR3 has 17 residues. V dropped 1 base and J dropped 0 bases, with 16 bases sitting between them. The CDR3 sequence is CASSLLVGRGANYGYTF. The DNA for the CDR3 is TGTGCCAGCAGCTTGTTGGTAGGACGCGGAGCTAACTATGGCTACACCTTC.

The J gene is TRBJ2-7, the V gene TRBV12-5; D gene uncertain. CDR1 LGHNT and CDR2 FRNRAP come from the germline V gene. With 1 base removed from V and 3 bases from J, the gap between germline ends came to 7 bases. This CDR3 is 13 amino acids long. CDR3: CASGLGPGYEQYF. In nucleotides, the CDR3 is TGTGCTAGTGGTTTGGGACCTGGCTACGAGCAGTACTTC.

This clonotype was observed a handful of times. V is TRBV4-2 and J is TRBJ1-3; no clear D. The ends were cut back, 4 bases at V and 0 bases at J, with 4 bases in the middle. Germline loops: CDR1 LGHNA, CDR2 YNFKEQ. This CDR3 is built from 13 residues. CDR3 sequence: CASSRFSGNTIYF. Here the CDR3 DNA reads TGTGCCAGCAGCCGGTTCTCTGGAAACACCATATATTTT.

The table lists this clonotype with many counts. The chain uses TRBV3-1 and TRBJ1-1, with D unclear. Germline CDR1 and CDR2: LGHDT and YNNKEL (reference sequence). Trimming left V 11 bases short and J 5 bases short, with 21 bases between. The CDR3 extends over 14 amino acids. CDR3: CAAAKMGYRTEAFF. Here the CDR3 DNA reads TGTGCCGCAGCCAAGATGGGGTATCGGACTGAAGCTTTCTTT.

This clonotype was counted many times. This chain links TRBV20-1 with TRBJ2-1, with 7 bases aligning to TRBD2. Unmatched junction bases numbered 4, after V lost 5 bases and J lost 9 bases. The CDR3 consists of 11 residues. Germline CDR1 reads DFQATT; CDR2 reads SNEGSKA (reference sequence). The CDR3 spells CSAQGGTEQFF. The CDR3 bases are TGCAGTGCTCAGGGAGGGACTGAGCAGTTCTTC.

In this sample, this clonotype turned up a few times. The rearrangement links TRBV27 to TRBJ2-1, with 10 bases identical to TRBD2. Germline V CDR1 and CDR2: MNHEY, SMNVEV (reference sequence). With V trimmed by 6 bases and J by 4 bases, 6 bases remained unmatched. The CDR3 length is 15 residues. CDR3 nucleotides: TGTGCCAGCAGCCAACTAGCGGGGAAATACAATGAGCAGTTCTTC. This sequence encodes CASSQLAGKYNEQFF.

Note on this clonotype: Since a much larger clone is just one base distant, this may be a read error. The rearrangement uses TRBV5-1 and TRBJ2-1, with a weak D call TRBD1 (5 bases). The germline V and J ends were trimmed by 2 bases and 10 bases, with 13 bases remaining between them. CDR1 and CDR2 (germline): SGHRS, YFSETQ. The length of the CDR3 is 13 residues. The CDR3 loop is CASSFRLQGEQFF. In DNA form, the CDR3 reads TGCGCCAGCAGCTTCCGACTTCAGGGCGAGCAGTTCTTC. Full variable domain (outside the CDR3, taken from reference TRBV5-1 and TRBJ2-1): KAGVTQTPRYLIKTRGQQVTLSCSPISGHRSVSWYQQTPGQGLQFLFEYFSETQRNKGNFPGRFSGRQFSNSRSEMNVSTLELGDSALYLCASSFRLQGEQFFGPGTRLTVL.

This clonotype showed up many times. The chain combines TRBV5-1 with TRBJ2-7; tentative D call: TRBD2 (5 bases). Germline CDR1 SGHRS, CDR2 YFSETQ. V lost 3 bases to trimming and J lost 5 bases, with 9 bases between them. The CDR3 length is 12 residues. CDR3: CASSSSGNEQYF. The DNA for the CDR3 is TGCGCCAGCAGCTCGTCCGGGAACGAGCAGTACTTC.

This clonotype was recorded at least ten times. V and J are TRBV20-1 and TRBJ2-1; 8 nucleotides align to TRBD1. Germline V CDR1 and CDR2: DFQATT, SNEGSKA (reference sequence). With 0 bases clipped from V and 6 bases from J, the junction kept 4 bases outside the gene matches. CDR3 size: 14 residues. The CDR3 sequence is CSARDGTGGNEQFF. The CDR3 coding sequence is TGCAGTGCTAGAGATGGTACAGGGGGCAATGAGCAGTTCTTC.

Regarding this clonotype: Because the CDR3's place on the DNA is in doubt, the DNA is left out and the CDR3 is given as listed by TCRdb. The chain combines TRBV27 with TRBJ2-2; the table's D call, TRBD2, was not checked against the DNA. The CDR3 length is 21 residues, termini included. Germline assignment: CDR1 MNHEY and CDR2 SMNVEV (reference sequence). The CDR3 spells CASRRTSGYNEQFFGPGELFF.

This clonotype was found many times. The V and J genes are TRBV20-1 and TRBJ1-2; unclear D gene. From germline, CDR1 is DFQATT and CDR2 SNEGSKA (reference sequence). The CDR3 loop spans 15 amino acids. V was cut by 5 bases and J by 0 bases, with 16 bases left in between. CDR3 nucleotide sequence: TGCAGTGCTCAGAAACCCTCCCAGGCTAACTATGGCTACACCTTC. Its translation is CSAQKPSQANYGYTF.

This chain joins TRBV15 and TRBJ2-7; D is possibly TRBD2 (6 bases). Germline CDR1 reads LNHNV; CDR2 reads YYDKDF (reference sequence). Between the trimmed V and J ends, which lost 0 bases and 3 bases, there was a span of 12 bases. The CDR3 has 15 residues. The CDR3 nucleotides are TGTGCCACCAGCAGAGAAGCTGGAGGGTTCTACGAGCAGTACTTC. Translated: CATSREAGGFYEQYF.

This clonotype occurred many times. The CDR3 nucleotides read TGTGCCAGCTCACCAGCTAGGACGGCGAACACTGAAGCTTTCTTT. Protein sequence: CASSPARTANTEAFF. The chain employs TRBV18 and TRBJ1-1; D gene uncertain. Trimming pared 2 bases from V and 1 base from J, leaving 11 bases between. The length of the CDR3 is 15 residues. Germline CDR1 reads KGHSH; CDR2 reads LQKENI.

This clonotype occurred many times. The chain is built from TRBV2 and TRBJ2-1, with 11 bases identical to TRBD1. Germline lookup yields CDR1 SNHLY and CDR2 FYNNEI. This CDR3 is built from 15 residues. Unmatched junction bases numbered 7, after V lost 6 bases and J lost 6 bases. CDR3 sequence reads: CASSDTGTGGNEQFF. The CDR3 DNA follows: TGTGCCAGCAGCGATACCGGGACAGGGGGCAATGAGCAGTTCTTC.

The V and J genes are TRBV7-2 and TRBJ1-2; D unresolved. The CDR3 runs 15 residues. Trimming removed 5 bases from V and 4 bases from J, with 17 bases in between. Per the germline V gene, CDR1 is SGHTA and CDR2 is FQGNSA. CDR3 loop: CASSPRALPGYGYTF. The CDR3 region has the DNA TGTGCCAGCAGCCCTAGAGCTCTGCCGGGCTATGGCTACACCTTC.

This clonotype was picked up many times. This chain uses TRBV6-1 with TRBJ2-7, with 13 bases aligning to TRBD2. CDR3 length equals 18 residues. V lost 4 bases to trimming and J lost 2 bases; unmatched junction nucleotides: 11. Germline loops: CDR1 MNHNS, CDR2 SASEGT. CDR3 sequence: CASSGLAGGPVPAYEQYF. CDR3 bases: TGTGCCAGCAGTGGACTAGCGGGAGGTCCTGTGCCCGCCTACGAGCAGTACTTC.

There are many counts of this clonotype. CDR3 coding DNA: TGCAGTGTCTCTAGCGGGAGTGTTTTGTCCTACGAGCAGTACTTC. It encodes CSVSSGSVLSYEQYF. The chain joins TRBV20-1 to TRBJ2-7; 10 bases match TRBD2. Unmatched junction bases numbered 10, after V lost 7 bases and J lost 1 base. The germline V gene encodes CDR1 DFQATT and CDR2 SNEGSKA (reference sequence). The CDR3 has 15 amino acids.

The CDR3 DNA reads as TGTGCCAGCAGCTCGACTAGCGGGAGGAATGAGCAGTTCTTC. Translating gives CASSSTSGRNEQFF. The chain links TRBV7-8 to TRBJ2-1, with 13 positions matching TRBD2. V gave up 4 bases and J gave up 7 bases; unmatched junction bases: 1. This CDR3 comprises 14 residues. The germline gives CDR1 SGHVS, CDR2 FQNEAQ.

This clonotype showed up many times. V is TRBV28 and J is TRBJ2-5, with a possible D match to TRBD2 (5 bases). Germline V gives CDR1 MDHEN, CDR2 SYDVKM. The CDR3 totals 15 residues. V was shortened by 7 bases and J by 1 base, with 16 bases between the two germline ends. The CDR3 here is CASIHRASSQETQYF. In nucleotides, the CDR3 is TGTGCCAGCATCCACCGGGCTAGCAGCCAAGAGACCCAGTACTTC.

This clonotype has ten or more counts. J is TRBJ1-1 and V is TRBV7-9, with D maybe TRBD1 (6 bases). V was pared by 4 bases and J by 5 bases, with 20 bases between. CDR1 is SEHNR and CDR2 is FQNEAQ in the germline V gene (reference sequence). The CDR3 has 16 residues. CDR3 protein: CASSSPRQEIGTEAFF. The DNA for the CDR3 is TGTGCCAGCAGCTCCCCCCGACAGGAGATTGGAACTGAAGCTTTCTTT.

This clonotype appeared many times. V and J are TRBV20-1 and TRBJ2-2, with 11 bases identical to TRBD2. The V gene end was trimmed by 1 base and the J gene end by 3 bases; junction bases not matched to a gene: 4. The CDR3 sequence is 16 residues long. Germline-derived CDR1 and CDR2 are DFQATT and SNEGSKA (reference sequence). Here the CDR3 reads CSARGTSGRDTGELFF. The CDR3 coding sequence is TGCAGTGCTAGAGGAACTAGCGGGAGAGACACCGGGGAGCTGTTTTTT.

This clonotype was found many times. The chain links TRBV12-3 or TRBV12-4 to TRBJ2-3; 7 bases are a match to TRBD1. The CDR3 spans 15 residues. The J segment lost 5 bases and the V segment lost 6 bases, leaving 11 bases of the junction unmatched. The CDR3 region is CASSFRWTGGDTQYF. For the CDR3, the DNA is TGTGCCAGCAGCTTCAGATGGACAGGAGGAGATACGCAGTATTTT.

The V call is TRBV6-1, the J call TRBJ2-1, with D perhaps matching TRBD1 or TRBD2 (5 bases each). Per germline, CDR1 MNHNS and CDR2 SASEGT. Trimming removed 7 bases at V and 8 bases at J, with 12 bases between. This CDR3 is 12 amino acids long. The CDR3 sequence is CASMGVTHEQFF. CDR3 DNA: TGTGCCAGCATGGGGGTAACTCATGAGCAGTTCTTC.

The V and J genes are TRBV6-5 and TRBJ1-5, with D maybe TRBD1 (5 bases). The V gene lost 2 bases and the J gene lost 1 base, with 9 bases spanning the gap. Germline CDR1 MNHEY, CDR2 SVGAGI. The CDR3 is made up of 15 amino acids. The DNA for the CDR3 is TGTGCCAGCAGTTACGTGGGGGGAAGCAATCAGCCCCAGCATTTT. Its translation: CASSYVGGSNQPQHF.

This clonotype was observed at least ten times. The J gene is TRBJ2-7, the V gene TRBV6-1; D uncertain. The germline V and J ends were trimmed by 3 bases and 0 bases, with 9 bases remaining between them. Germline lookup yields CDR1 MNHNS and CDR2 SASEGT. The CDR3 loop spans 14 amino acids. DNA for the CDR3: TGTGCCAGCAGTGAGGACGTTCGCTCCTACGAGCAGTACTTC. Its protein product is CASSEDVRSYEQYF.

The V call is TRBV24-1, the J call TRBJ2-2, with D perhaps assigned TRBD1 or TRBD2 (6 bases each). Germline-derived CDR1 and CDR2 are KGHDR and SFDVKD. V was pared by 6 bases and J by 0 bases, with 10 bases between. The length of the CDR3 is 15 residues. The CDR3: CATSKGGTNTGELFF. CDR3 nucleotide sequence: TGTGCCACCAGTAAAGGGGGGACGAACACCGGGGAGCTGTTTTTT.

At least ten counts were recorded for this clonotype. The V call is TRBV3-1, the J call TRBJ2-5, with TRBD2 identical over 9 bases. With 3 bases clipped from V and 4 bases from J, the junction kept 9 bases outside the gene matches. Germline loops: CDR1 LGHDT, CDR2 YNNKEL (reference sequence). The length of the CDR3 is 16 residues. The CDR3 DNA is TGTGCCAGCAGCCAGGGGGGAGCGGGAGGAGGAGAGACCCAGTACTTC. Translation: CASSQGGAGGGETQYF.